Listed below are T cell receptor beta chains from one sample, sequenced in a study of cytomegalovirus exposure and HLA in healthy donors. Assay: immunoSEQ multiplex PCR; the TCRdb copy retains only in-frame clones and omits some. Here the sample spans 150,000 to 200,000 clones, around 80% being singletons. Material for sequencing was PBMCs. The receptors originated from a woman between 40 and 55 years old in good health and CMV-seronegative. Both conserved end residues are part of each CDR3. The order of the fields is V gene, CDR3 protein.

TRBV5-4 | CASSLKAVSSPLHF
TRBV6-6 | CASTGREEPTDTQYF
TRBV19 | CASTSRGQRGYTF
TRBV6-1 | CASSEQGTGELFF
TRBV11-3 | CASSYLQGYEQYF
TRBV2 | CAGRDREREQYF
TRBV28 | CASSNRVVSLNTEAFF
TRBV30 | CAWSLDRGYGNEQFF
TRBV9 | CASSVTQGLNQPQHF
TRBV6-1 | CASKTTGQGPYEQYF
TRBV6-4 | CASSRTGQNTEAFF
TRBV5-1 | CASSLTTGPLGNTIYF
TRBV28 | CASSFRGNTIYF
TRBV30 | CAWSDRVNYGYTF
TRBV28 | CASLSPGGHEQYF
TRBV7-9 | CASSLARNRDITDTQYF
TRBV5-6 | CASSLDRGPYGYTF
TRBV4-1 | CASSQDMLAGGHNEQFF
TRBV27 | CASSPSGLNEQFF
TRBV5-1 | CASSLIAGAPDTQYF
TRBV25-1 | CASSGQGLGEAFF
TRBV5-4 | CASSSHLQGWQETQYF
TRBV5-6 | CASSGRQGTSRLSPLHF
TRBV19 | CASSVRGGEQYF
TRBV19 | CASSITGGPTYEQYF
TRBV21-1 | CARLQGNGSNQPQHF
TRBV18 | CASSPPGQAVAKLFF
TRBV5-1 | CASSLPSGANNEQFF
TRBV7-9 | CASSLRQEYGYTF
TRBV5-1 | CASSTGTGQGGYTF
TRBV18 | CASSPETIGNQPQHF
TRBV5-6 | CASSRTGGTEAFF
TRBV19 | CASSMGQVSVYTF